Below, 19 T cell receptor beta chains from the same sample are listed, as sequenced in a study of blood T cell repertoires in COVID-19. Repertoires were generated with immunoSEQ multiplex PCR, while TCRdb's copy carries only in-frame clones and drops some. Seen here are 200,000 to 250,000 clones, 80% to 90% observed once, and the top ten hold over 3.5%. The sequencing input was peripheral blood. The receptors come from a woman between 65 and 79 years old with acute or convalescent COVID-19.

The chain's CDR3 is CASTLGGSEAFF. In DNA, the CDR3 is TGTGCCAGCACCTTGGGGGGGAGCGAAGCTTTCTTT. This chain links TRBV12-3 or TRBV12-4 with TRBJ1-1; weak D call: TRBD1 (5 bases). The V end was cut by 7 bases, the J end by 8 bases, with 14 bases between. There are 12 residues in the CDR3.

This chain connects TRBV5-1 to TRBJ1-1, with TRBD1 identical over 10 bases. Germline V gives CDR1 SGHRS, CDR2 YFSETQ. V trimming: 0 bases; J trimming: 5 bases; junction bases outside the gene matches: 7. The CDR3 extends over 16 amino acids. CDR3 coding DNA: TGCGCCAGCAGCTTGGGAGAGACAGGGGGCGCGACTGAAGCTTTCTTT. This sequence encodes CASSLGETGGATEAFF.

This sequence joins TRBV6-5 and TRBJ1-2; D is perhaps TRBD1 (5 bases). Germline V CDR1 and CDR2: MNHEY, SVGAGI. The CDR3 runs to 14 residues. V dropped 0 bases and J dropped 2 bases, with 7 bases sitting between them. The CDR3 DNA sequence: TGTGCCAGCAGTTACTCTAACAGGAACTATGGCTACACCTTC. It is translated as CASSYSNRNYGYTF.

The CDR3 loop reads CASSLKKRGAYTDTQYF. The CDR3 nucleotides read TGTGCCAGCAGCTTAAAGAAGCGGGGGGCGTATACTGATACGCAGTATTTT. The chain uses TRBV7-2 and TRBJ2-3; 9 bases map to TRBD2. The CDR3 runs to 17 residues. Trimming at V came to 2 bases and at J to 6 bases, leaving 12 bases not matched to a gene. Germline assignment: CDR1 SGHTA and CDR2 FQGNSA.

V is TRBV6-1 and J is TRBJ1-4; D not certain. Trimming removed 1 base at V and 3 bases at J, with 9 bases between. From germline, CDR1 is MNHNS and CDR2 SASEGT. The CDR3 is 15 amino acids. The CDR3 DNA reads as TGTGCCAGCAGTGAAGTCAGGAACCCTAATGAAAAACTGTTTTTT. This gives the protein CASSEVRNPNEKLFF.

The V gene is TRBV19, the J gene TRBJ2-3, with D tentatively TRBD2 (6 bases). Germline-derived CDR1 and CDR2 are LNHDA and SQIVND (reference sequence). CDR3 size: 16 residues. Trimming cost V 5 bases and J 2 bases, with 17 bases left between them. CDR3 loop: CASSLRSSGVTDTQYF. The CDR3 DNA is TGTGCCAGTAGTCTCCGGAGTAGCGGAGTCACAGATACGCAGTATTTT.

The rearrangement links TRBV6-5 to TRBJ1-1, with unresolved D. Germline V CDR1 and CDR2: MNHEY, SVGAGI. This CDR3 comprises 13 residues. Trimming left V 10 bases short and J 0 bases short, with 12 bases between. As DNA, the CDR3 is TGTGCCACCGAACACCCAGTGAACACTGAAGCTTTCTTT. Protein product: CATEHPVNTEAFF.

V usage is TRBV6-2 or TRBV6-3 and J usage is TRBJ2-7; tentatively, D is TRBD2 (6 bases). V was trimmed by 6 bases and J by 0 bases, leaving 15 bases between them. The CDR3 spans 15 residues. The germline gives CDR1 MNHEY, CDR2 SVGEGT. CDR3 sequence: CASSDPGLASYEQYF. In nucleotides, the CDR3 is TGTGCCAGCAGCGACCCGGGACTTGCCTCCTACGAGCAGTACTTC.

This clone was seen more than once but under ten times. This chain uses TRBV19 with TRBJ1-1, with D tentatively TRBD1 (6 bases). This CDR3 is 15 amino acids long. In germline, CDR1 is LNHDA, CDR2 SQIVND (reference sequence). Trimming removed 5 bases from V and 4 bases from J, with 17 bases in between. CDR3 loop: CASSGYTGSGTEAFF. The CDR3 DNA follows: TGTGCCAGTAGTGGATATACAGGGAGCGGCACTGAAGCTTTCTTT.

This chain joins TRBV5-1 and TRBJ2-3; the match to TRBD1 covers 9 bases. The ends lost 1 base at V and 4 bases at J; junction bases unmatched: 7. The CDR3 loop spans 16 amino acids. CDR1 is SGHRS and CDR2 is YFSETQ in the germline V gene. CDR3 amino acids: CASSLSTGGYADTQYF. DNA of the CDR3: TGCGCCAGCAGCTTGTCTACAGGGGGCTACGCAGATACGCAGTATTTT.

The chain joins TRBV3-1 (or the pseudogene TRBV3-2) to TRBJ1-1, with 8 bases matching TRBD1. The CDR3 spans 16 residues. Germline V CDR1 and CDR2: LGHDT, YNNKEL (reference sequence). Losses at the gene ends were 2 bases for V and 6 bases for J; bases not matched to a gene: 11. CDR3 region: CASSQSWTGLGAEAFF. CDR3 coding DNA: TGTGCCAGCAGCCAATCATGGACAGGGTTGGGTGCTGAAGCTTTCTTT.

The chain uses TRBV30 and TRBJ2-7; a weak D match, TRBD1 (6 bases). The length of the CDR3 is 13 residues. V was trimmed by 1 base and J by 2 bases, leaving 9 bases between them. Germline V gene sequence: CDR1 GTSNPN, CDR2 SVGIG (reference sequence). The CDR3 is CAWSEQGPYEQYF. The CDR3 nucleotides read TGTGCCTGGAGTGAGCAGGGGCCCTACGAGCAGTACTTC.

The V and J genes are TRBV7-9 and TRBJ1-1; a weak D match, TRBD1 (6 bases). The CDR3 runs to 15 residues. Looked up from germline, CDR1 is SEHNR and CDR2 is FQNEAQ (reference sequence). Deletions cut 2 bases from V and 5 bases from J, with 15 bases between. CDR3 region: CASSLTGGGQTEAFF. CDR3 coding DNA: TGTGCCAGCAGCTTAACGGGGGGAGGACAGACTGAAGCTTTCTTT.

The chain links TRBV4-3 to TRBJ1-1, with 11 positions matching TRBD1. The CDR3 has 17 amino acids. V dropped 0 bases and J dropped 6; count of bases not matched to a gene: 9. Germline assignment: CDR1 LGHNA and CDR2 YSLEER. The CDR3 is CASSQDIRTGGFAEAFF. CDR3 DNA sequence: TGCGCCAGCAGCCAAGATATCAGGACAGGGGGCTTCGCTGAAGCTTTCTTT.

The chain couples TRBV5-4 to TRBJ1-2; D is undetermined. The V gene's germline CDR1 is SGHNT and CDR2 YYREEE (reference sequence). The CDR3 totals 13 residues. The V end lost 0 bases, the J end lost 4 bases, and 7 bases lay between the germline ends. The chain's CDR3 is CASSLDSGYGYTF. CDR3 DNA sequence: TGTGCCAGCAGCTTGGACAGTGGCTATGGCTACACCTTC.

The chain recombines TRBV7-9 with TRBJ2-3; 11 bases are shared with TRBD2. Germline CDR1 SEHNR, CDR2 FQNEAQ (reference sequence). This CDR3 comprises 16 residues. After removal of 5 bases from V and 0 bases from J, the junction contained 4 bases not matched to a gene. In DNA form, the CDR3 reads TGTGCCAGCAGCCCCCGACTAGCGGGGAGCACAGATACGCAGTATTTT. Translation: CASSPRLAGSTDTQYF.

Only one count was recorded for this clone. The rearrangement uses TRBV10-1 and TRBJ2-2; 11 bases match TRBD2. The J segment lost 7 bases and the V segment lost 2 bases, leaving 3 bases of the junction unmatched. Germline CDR1 and CDR2: WNHNN and SYGVQD (reference sequence). CDR3 length equals 15 residues. CDR3 sequence (DNA): TGCGCCAGCAGTGAGCTAGCGGGGGGCTTCGGGGAGCTGTTTTTT. This translates into CASSELAGGFGELFF.

The chain employs TRBV7-2 and TRBJ1-1, with D possibly being TRBD1 (5 bases). Germline assignment: CDR1 SGHTA and CDR2 FQGNSA. The CDR3 extends over 14 amino acids. Trimming left V 1 base short and J 2 bases short, with 8 bases between. The CDR3 sequence is CASSLGGHNTEAFF. The CDR3 bases are TGTGCCAGCAGCTTAGGGGGCCATAACACTGAAGCTTTCTTT.

The genes are TRBV29-1 and TRBJ2-3; D gene unclear. With 2 bases removed from V and 7 bases from J, the gap between germline ends came to 13 bases. CDR3 size: 13 residues. CDR1 and CDR2 from the germline V gene are SQVTM and ANQGSEA. CDR3 loop: CSVESRFRHTQYF. As DNA, the CDR3 is TGCAGCGTTGAATCCCGGTTCCGCCATACGCAGTATTTT.